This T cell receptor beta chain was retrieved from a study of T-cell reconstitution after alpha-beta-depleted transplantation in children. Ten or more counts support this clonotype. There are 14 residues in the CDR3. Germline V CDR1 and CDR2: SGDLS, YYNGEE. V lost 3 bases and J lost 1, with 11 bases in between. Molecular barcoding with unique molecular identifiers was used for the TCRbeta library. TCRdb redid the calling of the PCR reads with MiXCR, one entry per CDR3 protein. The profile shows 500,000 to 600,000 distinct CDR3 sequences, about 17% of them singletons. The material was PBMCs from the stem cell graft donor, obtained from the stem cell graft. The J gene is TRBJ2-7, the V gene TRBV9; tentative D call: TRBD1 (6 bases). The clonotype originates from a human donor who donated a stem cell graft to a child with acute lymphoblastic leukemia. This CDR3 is CASSATTGSYEQYF. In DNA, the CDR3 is TGTGCCAGCAGCGCAACGACAGGATCCTACGAGCAGTACTTC.